This T cell receptor (beta chain) was profiled in a study of Graves' ophthalmopathy and Graves' hyperthyroidism. Study outcomes and limitations: Blood repertoires reportedly contained most expanded thyroid clonotypes above 0.001 frequency.

RNA transcripts served as template for amplifying TCR beta CDR3 sequences. HTBI primers primed a first-round RT-PCR, and a second-round multiplex PCR followed. Each CDR3 protein is one row after TCRdb ran MiXCR on the multiplex PCR reads. The sample consists of hundreds of thousands of distinct CDR3 sequences, about two fifths of them appearing once. Concerning this clonotype itself: Its antigen is not identified.

The receptor was derived from an adult man with Graves' ophthalmopathy. Sequencing was done on a sample of peripheral blood.

The CDR3 region is CASSQEGGGSKETQYF. The DNA for the CDR3 is TGCGCCAGCAGCCAAGAAGGAGGAGGCAGCAAAGAGACCCAGTACTTC. The chain combines TRBV4-1 with TRBJ2-5, with D perhaps matching TRBD2 (5 bases). V gave up 0 bases and J gave up 3 bases, with 14 bases separating them. This CDR3 is built from 16 residues. The germline V gene has CDR1 MGHRA and CDR2 YSYEKL.